A single sample is the source of the 17 T cell receptor beta chains below, sequenced in a study of blood T cell repertoires in COVID-19. The table came from immunoSEQ multiplex PCR; TCRdb's copy has only in-frame clones and leaves some out. The repertoire holds some 130,000 clones, with 90% as singletons. The sequenced material came from peripheral blood. These receptors were collected from a man aged 60 to 75 with COVID-19, enrolled during active disease.

The chain has TRBV4-1 and TRBJ2-1, with D unresolved. The V gene's germline CDR1 is MGHRA and CDR2 YSYEKL. V was pared by 8 bases and J by 4 bases, with 9 bases between. The CDR3 is 12 residues long. The CDR3 region is CASRDSYNEQFF. The DNA for the CDR3 is TGCGCCAGCCGTGACTCATACAATGAGCAGTTCTTC.

The genes are TRBV5-1 and TRBJ2-2, with 11 bases identical to TRBD2. Trimming removed 4 bases from V and 5 bases from J; junction bases left unmatched: 7. This CDR3 is 16 amino acids long. CDR1 and CDR2 from the germline V gene are SGHRS and YFSETQ. CDR3 coding DNA: TGCGCCAGCAGCCATACTAGCGGGAGAGGGACCGGGGAGCTGTTTTTT. Amino acids: CASSHTSGRGTGELFF.

The chain joins TRBV7-2 to TRBJ2-7, with 8 positions matching TRBD2. Trimming cost V 5 bases and J 3 bases; bases outside gene matches: 12. CDR1 is SGHTA and CDR2 is FQGNSA in the germline V gene. The CDR3 has 16 amino acids. This CDR3 reads CASSLRSLAVNYEQYF. CDR3 in DNA: TGTGCCAGCAGCCTAAGATCACTAGCGGTTAACTACGAGCAGTACTTC.

Only one count was recorded for this clone. V is TRBV6-5 and J is TRBJ2-7, with 10 bases that match TRBD2. The CDR3 runs 15 residues. Germline V lookup: CDR1 MNHEY, CDR2 SVGAGI. J lost 7 bases, V lost 0 bases, and 6 bases had no gene match. The CDR3 DNA follows: TGTGCCAGCAGTTACTCGCTAGCGGGAGCGAGTGAGCAGTACTTC. It yields the protein CASSYSLAGASEQYF.

The chain employs TRBV6-4 and TRBJ2-7; TRBD2 aligns across 10 bases. Germline values: CDR1 MRHNA, CDR2 SNTAGT. The CDR3 totals 14 residues. J was trimmed by 5 bases and V by 6 bases; bases with no gene match: 7. The CDR3 here is CASRTTSGLDEQYF. CDR3 DNA sequence: TGTGCCAGCAGAACGACTAGCGGGCTCGACGAGCAGTACTTC.

The chain uses TRBV28 and TRBJ2-2; 7 nucleotides align to TRBD1. CDR1 and CDR2 (germline): MDHEN, SYDVKM. V shed 5 bases and J 2 bases; nucleotides not matched to a gene: 8. This CDR3 comprises 16 residues. CDR3 bases: TGTGCCAGCAGTGGCGACAGGGTCCTTAACACCGGGGAGCTGTTTTTT. Translating it yields CASSGDRVLNTGELFF.

This clone occurred once. The chain links TRBV18 to TRBJ1-2; D might be TRBD1 (6 bases). Deletions cut 8 bases from V and 3 bases from J, with 19 bases between. The germline V gene encodes CDR1 KGHSH and CDR2 LQKENI. The CDR3 has 15 amino acids. CDR3 DNA sequence: TGTGCCAGCGCCCTTTTTGGGGGCGAGGACTATGGCTACACCTTC. Residues: CASALFGGEDYGYTF.

The chain employs TRBV11-3 and TRBJ1-2, with 7 bases lining up with TRBD1. This CDR3 contains 15 residues. Germline CDR1 reads SGHNT; CDR2 reads YENEEA. With 0 bases clipped from V and 3 bases from J, the junction kept 4 bases outside the gene matches. In DNA, the CDR3 is TGTGCCAGCAGCTTAGAGACAGGGCGGGACTATGGCTACACCTTC. Amino acids: CASSLETGRDYGYTF.

This clone has just one count. The CDR3 loop is CASSLVGQVLSSYNSPLHF. In nucleotides, the CDR3 is TGTGCCAGCAGCTTAGTTGGACAGGTTCTTAGCTCCTATAATTCACCCCTCCACTTT. V is TRBV7-2 and J is TRBJ1-6; 7 positions match TRBD1. This CDR3 has 19 residues. CDR1 SGHTA and CDR2 FQGNSA come from the germline V gene. V was clipped by 1 base and J by 0 bases; unmatched bases: 9.

The rearrangement uses TRBV5-4 and TRBJ2-1, with 8 bases aligning to TRBD2. J gave up 8 bases and V 0 bases, and 7 bases lay outside the gene matches. Per the germline V gene, CDR1 is SGHNT and CDR2 is YYREEE (reference sequence). The CDR3 covers 15 residues. CDR3 nucleotide sequence: TGTGCCAGCAGCTTGGCGGGAGGGCCGGGTGATGAGCAGTTCTTC. This translates into CASSLAGGPGDEQFF. Supplemented by reference TRBV5-4 and TRBJ2-1, the full variable domain reads ETGVTQSPTHLIKTRGQQVTLRCSSQSGHNTVSWYQQALGQGPQFIFQYYREEENGRGNFPPRFSGLQFPNYSSELNVNALELDDSALYLCASSLAGGPGDEQFFGPGTRLTVL.

The chain recombines TRBV29-1 with TRBJ1-1; D gene uncertain. V was shortened by 4 bases and J by 4 bases, with 10 bases between the two germline ends. CDR1 SQVTM and CDR2 ANQGSEA come from the germline V gene. CDR3 length: 12 residues. CDR3 coding DNA: TGCAGCGTTGGGGGAGTTGGCACTGAAGCTTTCTTT. Translation gives CSVGGVGTEAFF.

The chain combines TRBV19 with TRBJ1-6; the D gene is possibly TRBD1 (5 bases). Germline CDR1 is LNHDA and CDR2 is SQIVND (reference sequence). Trimming cost V 5 bases and J 3 bases, with 11 bases left between them. The CDR3 totals 15 residues. CDR3 nucleotide sequence: TGTGCCAGTAGTGCGAATACAGGCTATAATTCACCCCTCCACTTT. Protein: CASSANTGYNSPLHF. The complete variable domain, with remaining parts taken from reference TRBV19 and TRBJ1-6, reads DGGITQSPKYLFRKEGQNVTLSCEQNLNHDAMYWYRQDPGQGLRLIYYSQIVNDFQKGDIAEGYSVSREKKESFPLTVTSAQKNPTAFYLCASSANTGYNSPLHFGNGTRLTVT.

The chain has TRBV24-1 and TRBJ2-2; D not certain. This CDR3 contains 16 residues. Trimming took 10 bases from V and 4 from J, leaving 21 bases between them. Germline CDR1 and CDR2: KGHDR and SFDVKD. The CDR3 sequence is CATSQATSPATGELFF. Here the CDR3 DNA reads TGTGCCACGTCTCAGGCCACATCGCCTGCCACCGGGGAGCTGTTTTTT.

The rearrangement joins TRBV24-1 to TRBJ2-3; 9 bases agree with TRBD1. The CDR3 contains 16 residues. Germline values: CDR1 KGHDR, CDR2 SFDVKD. The V and J ends lost 4 bases and 1 base, in that order; junction bases with no gene match: 5. The CDR3, as DNA: TGTGCCACCAGTGACCCGGGACAGGGAGGCACAGATACGCAGTATTTT. Translation: CATSDPGQGGTDTQYF.

A few counts support this clone. The chain is built from TRBV6-1 and TRBJ2-1; the D gene is possibly TRBD2 (5 bases). The V gene's germline CDR1 is MNHNS and CDR2 SASEGT. CDR3 length: 13 amino acids. V lost 3 bases, J lost 5 bases, and 8 bases lay in between. Written as DNA, the CDR3 is TGTGCCAGCAGTGAGAGCGGAAACAATGAGCAGTTCTTC. Its protein product is CASSESGNNEQFF.

The rearrangement uses TRBV10-2 and TRBJ1-1; 7 nucleotides match TRBD1. Losses at the gene ends were 0 bases for V and 4 bases for J; bases not matched to a gene: 5. CDR1 is WSHSY, CDR2 SAAADI, per germline. The CDR3 contains 15 residues. CDR3 DNA sequence: TGCGCCAGCAGTGAGTCGAGACAGGGAACCACTGAAGCTTTCTTT. As protein: CASSESRQGTTEAFF.

The V gene is TRBV18, the J gene TRBJ2-3, with no clear D. Per the germline V gene, CDR1 is KGHSH and CDR2 is LQKENI. The CDR3 covers 15 residues. Trimming took off 3 bases at V and 7 bases at J, with 17 bases between the two ends. CDR3 bases: TGTGCCAGCTCACCGGATAGTCTAGTGAGGTATACGCAGTATTTT. Protein sequence: CASSPDSLVRYTQYF. Full variable domain (missing parts from reference TRBV18 and TRBJ2-3): NAGVMQNPRHLVRRRGQEARLRCSPMKGHSHVYWYRQLPEEGLKFMVYLQKENIIDESGMPKERFSAEFPKEGPSILRIQQVVRGDSAAYFCASSPDSLVRYTQYFGPGTRLTVL.